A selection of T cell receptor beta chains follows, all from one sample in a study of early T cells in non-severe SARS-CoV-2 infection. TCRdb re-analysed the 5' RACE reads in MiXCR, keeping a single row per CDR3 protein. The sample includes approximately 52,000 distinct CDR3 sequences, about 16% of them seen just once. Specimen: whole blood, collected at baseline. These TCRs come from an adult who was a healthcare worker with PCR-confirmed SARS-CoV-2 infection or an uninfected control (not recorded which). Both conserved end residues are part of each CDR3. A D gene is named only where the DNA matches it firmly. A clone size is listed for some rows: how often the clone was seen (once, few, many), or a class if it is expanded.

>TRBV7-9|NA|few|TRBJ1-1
TGTGCCAGCAGCTTGGACTCGAACACTGAAGCTTTCTTT
CASSLDSNTEAFF
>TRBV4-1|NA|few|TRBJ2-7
TGCGCCAGCAGCCACCGCTTTGCGGGAACATTATACGAGCAGTACTTC
CASSHRFAGTLYEQYF
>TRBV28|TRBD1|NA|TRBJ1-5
TGTGCCAGCAGTTACAGGGGGGTGGTCCGGCCCCAGCATTTT
CASSYRGVVRPQHF
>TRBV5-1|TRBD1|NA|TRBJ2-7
TGCGCCAGCAGCCGAAGGACAGGGGGCGTCGACGAGCAGTACTTC
CASSRRTGGVDEQYF
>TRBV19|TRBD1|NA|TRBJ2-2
TGTGCCAGTAGTATGGGCTCCGGGACAGTTCGGACCGGGGAGCTGTTTTTT
CASSMGSGTVRTGELFF
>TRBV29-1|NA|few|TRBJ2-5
TGCAGCGTTGACGGCCCTAGGGGGGGAGAGACCCAGTACTTC
CSVDGPRGGETQYF
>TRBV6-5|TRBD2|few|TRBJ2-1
TGTGCCAGCAGACGAGCGGGAATTAATGAGCAGTTCTTC
CASRRAGINEQFF
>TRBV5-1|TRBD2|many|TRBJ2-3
TGCGCCAGCAGACCAATAGCGGGAACCTTCACAGATACGCAGTATTTT
CASRPIAGTFTDTQYF
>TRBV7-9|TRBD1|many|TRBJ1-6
TGTGCCAGCAGCTCGTGGGACAGGGGGACCCGGTACTCCAATTCACCCCTCCACTTT
CASSSWDRGTRYSNSPLHF
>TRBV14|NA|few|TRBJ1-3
TGTGCCAGCAGCCAAGGGACAGTCCGCTCTGGAAACACCATATATTTT
CASSQGTVRSGNTIYF
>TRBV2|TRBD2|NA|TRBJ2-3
TGTGCCAGCAGAGGAGCGGGGCGCACAGATACGCAGTATTTT
CASRGAGRTDTQYF
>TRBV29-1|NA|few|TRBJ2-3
TGCAGCGTTGAGGGCACAGATACGCAGTATTTT
CSVEGTDTQYF
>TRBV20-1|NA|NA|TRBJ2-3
TGCAGTGCCGGGGGCAGGCCTCCTGCAAGGACAGATACGCAGTATTTT
CSAGGRPPARTDTQYF
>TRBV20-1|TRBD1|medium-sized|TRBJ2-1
TGCAGTGCGCCTCCCCGGACAGGGGCCTACAATGAGCAGTTCTTC
CSAPPRTGAYNEQFF
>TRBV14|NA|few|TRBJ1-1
TGTGCCAGCAGCCTGCAATGGGGAACTGAAGCTTTCTTT
CASSLQWGTEAFF
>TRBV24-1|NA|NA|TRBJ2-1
TGTGCCACCAGTGACCCATCAGGGACTCAAAACGGGAATGAGCAGTTCTTC
CATSDPSGTQNGNEQFF
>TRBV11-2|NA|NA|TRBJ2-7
TGTGCCAGCAGCTTCCTACCCGGCGAGCAGTACTTC
CASSFLPGEQYF
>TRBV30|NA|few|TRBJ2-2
TGTGCCTGGGACCCAGGGCTGAACACCGGGGAGCTGTTTTTT
CAWDPGLNTGELFF
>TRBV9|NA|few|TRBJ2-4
TGTGCCAGCGGTCGAGCAGGGAGGGCCAAAAACATTCAGTACTTC
CASGRAGRAKNIQYF
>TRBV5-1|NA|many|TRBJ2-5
TGCGCCAGCCAACAGGAAGAGACCCAGTACTTC
CASQQEETQYF
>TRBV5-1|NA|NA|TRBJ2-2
TGCGCCAGCAGCTTGGCAGACAGGCGGCGGGGCCACCTGAACACCGGGGAGCTGTTTTTT
CASSLADRRRGHLNTGELFF
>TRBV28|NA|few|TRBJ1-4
TGTGCCAGCAGTTTAAATGGACACACTAATGAAAAACTGTTTTTT
CASSLNGHTNEKLFF
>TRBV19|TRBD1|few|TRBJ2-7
TGTGCCAGTAGACAGGGGTACGGTTACGAGCAGTACTTC
CASRQGYGYEQYF
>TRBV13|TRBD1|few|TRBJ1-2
TGTGCCAGCAGCCAGGACAGGGTGCTTGACTATGGCTACACCTTC
CASSQDRVLDYGYTF
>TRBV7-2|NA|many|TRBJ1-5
TGTGCCAGCAGCCTCCATGGGGTAAATCAGCCCCAGCATTTT
CASSLHGVNQPQHF
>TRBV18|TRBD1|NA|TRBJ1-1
TGTGCCAGCTCACCTGGGACAGGGATCAACACTGAAGCTTTCTTT
CASSPGTGINTEAFF
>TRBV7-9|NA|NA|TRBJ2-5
TGTGCCAGCAGCTTAGGGTCTTGGGGCGAGGCGGCTCAAGAGACCCAGTACTTC
CASSLGSWGEAAQETQYF
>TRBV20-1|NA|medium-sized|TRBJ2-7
TGCAGTGCTAGGGCCCGCCGGGGTCAGGGCGAGCAGTACTTC
CSARARRGQGEQYF
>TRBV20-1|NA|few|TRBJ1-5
TGCAGTGCGGGGGACATTCATGGGAATCAGCCCCAGCATTTT
CSAGDIHGNQPQHF
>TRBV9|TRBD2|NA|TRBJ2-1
TGTGCCAGCAGACCTTCCACTAGCGGGCCCTACAATGAGCAGTTCTTC
CASRPSTSGPYNEQFF
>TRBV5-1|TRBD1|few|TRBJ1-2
TGCGCCAGCAGTGTCTCAGGGGGCGACTATGGCTACACCTTC
CASSVSGGDYGYTF
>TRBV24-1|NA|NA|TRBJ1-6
TGTGCCACCAGTGATTTGAGCGGTGGGTTGAATTCACCCCCCTCACCCCTCCACTTT
CATSDLSGGLNSPPSPLHF
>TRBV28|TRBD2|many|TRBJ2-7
TGTGCCAGCAGGCTGGGACTAGCGGGAGTTAGCGAGCAGTACTTC
CASRLGLAGVSEQYF
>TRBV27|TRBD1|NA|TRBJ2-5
TGTGCCAGCAGTAGCGGACAGGTCCGGGCGGAGACCCAGTACTTC
CASSSGQVRAETQYF
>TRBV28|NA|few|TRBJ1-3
TGTGCCAGCAGTTTAGGGCTGGGGAACCCCTCTGGAAACACCATATATTTT
CASSLGLGNPSGNTIYF
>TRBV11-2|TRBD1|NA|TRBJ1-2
TGTGCCAGCAGCTTAGCCGGACAGGGTAGTGGCTACACCTTC
CASSLAGQGSGYTF
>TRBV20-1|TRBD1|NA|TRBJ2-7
TGCAGTGCTGCCCGGGACAGGTACGAGCAGTACTTC
CSAARDRYEQYF
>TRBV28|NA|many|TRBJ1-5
TGTGCCAGCACCTTCGCGGACGGCATCAATCAGCCCCAGCATTTT
CASTFADGINQPQHF
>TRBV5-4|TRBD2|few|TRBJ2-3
TGTGCCAGCAGCTTGGCCTTAACGGGAGGCGCAGATACGCAGTATTTT
CASSLALTGGADTQYF
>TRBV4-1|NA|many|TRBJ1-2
TGCGCCAGCAGCCAAGGAGTGGCAGATGGATATGGCTACACCTTC
CASSQGVADGYGYTF